The 5 T cell receptor beta chains below were found in one sample sequenced in a study of blood T cell repertoires in COVID-19. This table comes from immunoSEQ multiplex PCR, and its TCRdb copy is limited to in-frame clones, with some not included. The table has around 330,000 clones, 85% seen once. Sequenced: PBMCs or T cells enriched from blood (not recorded which). These receptors were taken from a woman aged 25 to 39 who had been exposed to COVID-19.

V gene TRBV19 combines with J gene TRBJ2-1, with 13 nucleotides matching TRBD2. V lost 1 base and J lost 0; bases outside the gene matches: 9. The CDR3 is made up of 20 amino acids. The germline gives CDR1 LNHDA, CDR2 SQIVND (reference sequence). CDR3 amino acids: CASSIGILAGGESSYNEQFF. CDR3 nucleotides: TGTGCCAGTAGTATAGGGATACTAGCGGGGGGGGAAAGCTCCTACAATGAGCAGTTCTTC.

The V call is TRBV11-2, the J call TRBJ2-7; 10 bases agree with TRBD1. The germline CDR1 and CDR2 sequences are SGHAT and FQNNGV. After removal of 4 bases from V and 2 bases from J, the junction contained 2 bases not matched to a gene. This CDR3 is 14 amino acids long. CDR3 in DNA: TGTGCCAGCAGCTACGACAGGGGGCCCTACGAGCAGTACTTC. Protein: CASSYDRGPYEQYF.

V usage is TRBV29-1 and J usage is TRBJ1-2, with D possibly being TRBD1 (6 bases). The V and J ends lost 3 bases and 6 bases respectively, with 17 bases between them. The CDR3 contains 14 residues. CDR1 is SQVTM and CDR2 is ANQGSEA in the germline V gene. The CDR3 nucleotides are TGCAGCGTTGATGGGCAGGGGAACGGAGATGGCTACACCTTC. Translated: CSVDGQGNGDGYTF.

V gene TRBV7-2 combines with J gene TRBJ2-7, with 11 bases fitting TRBD2. Per the germline V gene, CDR1 is SGHTA and CDR2 is FQGNSA. V lost 1 base, J lost 3 bases, and 2 bases stayed unmatched. The CDR3 consists of 15 residues. Written as DNA, the CDR3 is TGTGCCAGCAGCTTAGGACTAGCGGGGTACTACGAGCAGTACTTC. Residues: CASSLGLAGYYEQYF.

The chain combines TRBV7-2 with TRBJ2-2, with D hard to call. The germline CDR1 and CDR2 sequences are SGHTA and FQGNSA. CDR3 length: 13 residues. Trimming removed 5 bases from V and 6 bases from J, with 10 bases in between. This chain's CDR3 is CASSDRVAGELFF. The CDR3 DNA reads as TGTGCCAGCAGCGACCGGGTGGCCGGGGAGCTGTTTTTT.